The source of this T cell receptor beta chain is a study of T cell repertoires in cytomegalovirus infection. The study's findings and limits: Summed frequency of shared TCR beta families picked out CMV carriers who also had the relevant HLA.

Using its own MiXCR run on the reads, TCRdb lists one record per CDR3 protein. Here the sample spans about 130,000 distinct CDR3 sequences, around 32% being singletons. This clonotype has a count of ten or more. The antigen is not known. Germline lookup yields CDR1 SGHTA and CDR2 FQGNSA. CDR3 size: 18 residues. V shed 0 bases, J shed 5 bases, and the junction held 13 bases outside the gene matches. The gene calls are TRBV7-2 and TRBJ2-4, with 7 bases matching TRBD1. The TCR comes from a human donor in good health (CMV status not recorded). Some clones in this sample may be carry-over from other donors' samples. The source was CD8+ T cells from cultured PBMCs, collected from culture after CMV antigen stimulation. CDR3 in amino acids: CASSLACDRAFCENIQYF. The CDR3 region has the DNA TGTGCCAGCAGCTTAGCGTGCGACAGGGCCTTTTGCGAAAACATTCAGTACTTC.